The source of this T cell receptor beta chain is a study of blood T cells in healthy people across ages. Notes on the study in general: Naive CD4+ cells and diversity were both higher in long-lived donors than in aged donors. For the donors, CMV status was unknown and possibly confounded expanded clonotype changes.

On this clonotype itself: The antigen remains unidentified.

All donors came from Russia, were Caucasian and healthy, and spanned ages 6 to 90. A second roughly 7 to 11 cycle PCR used barcoded and J-beta primers. From the 5' RACE reads, TCRdb called clonotypes with MiXCR, one entry per CDR3 protein. In the table there are approximately 730,000 distinct CDR3 sequences, roughly 43% of which are singletons. This CDR3 has 13 residues. The V gene's germline CDR1 is LGHDT and CDR2 YNNKEL (reference sequence). V was trimmed by 3 bases and J by 4 bases, leaving 10 bases between them. The sequence came from a woman aged 55-69 years in good health. The source material was blood. V usage is TRBV3-1 and J usage is TRBJ2-7; D unclear. The CDR3 is CASSHPPTYEQYF. Written as DNA, the CDR3 is TGTGCCAGCAGCCATCCCCCTACTTACGAGCAGTACTTC.